This T cell receptor (beta chain) was found in a study of OX40 agonist ivuxolimab in advanced cancers. For the study in its entirety: Ivuxolimab was an agonistic, fully human IgG2 monoclonal antibody directed against OX40 (CD134), a costimulatory receptor. In the dose-escalation cohort, 65% to 90% of patients were male, and the mean age was approximately 64 years, with a range of 23 to 79. Peripheral TCRbeta sequencing was intended to test whether TCR sequence diversity was altered and clonal T-cell expansion was caused by ivuxolimab. Intravenous ivuxolimab was administered to patients every 2 weeks at six dose levels: 0.01, 0.1, 0.3, 1.5, 3 and 10 mg/kg. Of the approximately 53 patients in dose escalation, around 19 had hepatocellular carcinoma, about 15 had melanoma, 9 had renal cell carcinoma and 9 had head and neck cancer. Partial responses were achieved by three dose-escalation patients, of whom one had hepatocellular carcinoma and two had cutaneous melanoma. The paper describes the monotherapy dose-escalation part (N of about 57 patients) of the phase I trial of ivuxolimab. Prior anti-PD-1, anti-PD-L1 or anti-CTLA-4 therapy was permitted, and checkpoint inhibitors had been received by approximately 39% of dose-escalation patients. Broad study findings and their caveats: At doses of 0.1 to 3.0 mg/kg, clonal expansion of both CD4+ and CD8+ T cells in blood was seen between baseline and week 6. The antigen specificity of the clonally expanded peripheral T cells was not determined. Low levels of normalized T-cell clonal expansion were also seen in some patients who did not respond. Partial responders in the 0.1-3.0 mg/kg groups had among the lowest normalized peripheral clonal expansion, especially among CD8+ T cells. After ivuxolimab, expanded clones were on average more numerous among CD8+ T cells than among CD4+ T cells.

Details on this clone: Its antigen is still unknown. Base qualities are not at hand, and no much larger clone is one base apart.

For sequencing of the TCRbeta CDR3 region, genomic DNA was extracted from the sorted cells. TCRbeta CDR3 regions were sequenced using the immunoSEQ Assay. In its TCRdb copy, this immuneACCESS table keeps in-frame sequences only and misses some clones. Where compared with another copy, unresolved V genes explain less than half of these, and the others have no known cause. Recorded for this sample are about 100,000 clones; less than 95% of them occurred a single time. The ten most abundant clones make up approximately 0.3% of the sample. The trial excluded patients who had a history of autoimmune disease or who were on systemic immunosuppression. Peripheral blood for TCR sequencing was collected from all dose cohorts at baseline, on cycle 4 day 1, and on cycle 7 day 1. Samples came from an open-label, multicenter, first-in-human phase I dose-escalation trial of ivuxolimab. Adults with locally advanced or metastatic melanoma, renal cell, hepatocellular, or head and neck squamous cell carcinoma were enrolled in the trial. CD4+ and CD8+ T cells were sorted separately from peripheral blood before TCR sequencing.

The clonotype was recovered from an adult with an advanced solid tumor such as melanoma, head and neck, liver or kidney cancer. This sample comprised CD4+ or CD8+ T cells sorted from blood, obtained in a trial of the OX40 agonist ivuxolimab.

The nucleotides are TGTGCCAGCAGCCTCCAGGGAAGGGGCGGGGAGCTGTTTTTT. It translates as CASSLQGRGGELFF. The sequence joins TRBV7-2 to TRBJ2-2; possibly the D gene is TRBD1, per 5 matching bases. Per the germline V gene, SGHTA is the CDR1 and FQGNSA is the CDR2. Deletion took 5 bases off V and 7 bases off J, with a span of 14 bases between the germline ends. The CDR3 contains 14 residues, cysteine and phenylalanine counted. Just CDR3 DNA is preserved here, 42 bases in frame from base 1. This CDR3, with the reference TRBV7-2 and TRBJ2-2 proteins standing in past its ends, gives the full variable domain GAGVSQSPSNKVTEKGKDVELRCDPISGHTALYWYRQSLGQGLEFLIYFQGNSAPDKSGLPSDRFSAERTGGSVSTLTIQRTQQEDSAVYLCASSLQGRGGELFFGEGSRLTVL.